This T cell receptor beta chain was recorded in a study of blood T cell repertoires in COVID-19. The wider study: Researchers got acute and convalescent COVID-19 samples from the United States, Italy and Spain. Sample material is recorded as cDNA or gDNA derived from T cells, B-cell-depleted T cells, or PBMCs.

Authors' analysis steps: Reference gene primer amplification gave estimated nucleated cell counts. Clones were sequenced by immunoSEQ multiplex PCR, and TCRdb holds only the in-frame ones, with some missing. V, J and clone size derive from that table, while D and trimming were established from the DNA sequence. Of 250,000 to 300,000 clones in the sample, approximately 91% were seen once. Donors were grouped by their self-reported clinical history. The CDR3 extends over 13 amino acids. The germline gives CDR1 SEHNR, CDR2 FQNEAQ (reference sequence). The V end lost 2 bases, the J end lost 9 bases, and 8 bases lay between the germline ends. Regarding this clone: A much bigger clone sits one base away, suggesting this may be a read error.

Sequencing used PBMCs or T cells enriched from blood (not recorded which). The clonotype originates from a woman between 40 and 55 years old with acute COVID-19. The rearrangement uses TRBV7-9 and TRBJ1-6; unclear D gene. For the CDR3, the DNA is TGTGCCAGCAGCTTACCAGGATCTTCACCCCTCCACTTT. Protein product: CASSLPGSSPLHF.